The 5 T cell receptor beta chains below come from one sample, sequenced in a study of brain T cells in children with intractable seizures. Time point reported: blood from clinic visit 5 months post-surgery; TSC patient then seizure free. The data were produced by immunoSEQ multiplex PCR, yet TCRdb's version contains in-frame clones alone and is incomplete. This table holds 340,000 or so clones, 93% found once. The material was peripheral blood, obtained 4 to 6 months after surgery. These receptors were obtained from a boy younger than two with tuberous sclerosis and intractable seizures.

This chain uses TRBV6-5 with TRBJ1-1; no clear D. V gave up 6 bases and J gave up 6 bases, with 8 bases separating them. From germline, CDR1 is MNHEY and CDR2 SVGAGI. This CDR3 region has 11 residues. For the CDR3, the DNA is TGTGCCAGCAGGACCCTGCCTGAAGCTTTCTTT. Translation gives CASRTLPEAFF.

This clone was found once. The genes are TRBV7-9 and TRBJ1-1; a possible D gene is TRBD1 (6 bases). Trimming took off 5 bases at V and 2 bases at J, with 12 bases between the two ends. Per germline, CDR1 SEHNR and CDR2 FQNEAQ (reference sequence). The CDR3 is 14 amino acids. CDR3 DNA: TGTGCCAGCAGCCCGGACAGACACAACACTGAAGCTTTCTTT. Amino acid sequence: CASSPDRHNTEAFF.

In DNA form, the CDR3 reads TGTGCCAGCAGCCTGGTTGGGGGAGGCAGAAACGAGCAGTACTTC. Translating gives CASSLVGGGRNEQYF. This chain joins TRBV28 and TRBJ2-7; possibly TRBD2 for D (6 bases). The ends were cut back, 6 bases at V and 5 bases at J, with 20 bases in the middle. There are 15 residues in the CDR3. From germline, CDR1 is MDHEN and CDR2 SYDVKM.

In the case of this clone: The junction does not match germline at one end; this may be a read error. This chain links TRBV7-7 with TRBJ2-1; D perhaps matches TRBD1 (9 bases). The CDR3 is 16 amino acids. Germline CDR1 is SSHAT and CDR2 is FNYEAQ (reference sequence). Here the CDR3 reads CASSLDLSGTGNEQFF. CDR3 bases: TGTGCTAGCAGCTTAGATCTTAGCGGGACAGGGAATGAGCAGTTCTTC.

This chain uses TRBV28 with TRBJ2-7; tentatively, D is TRBD1 (6 bases). The CDR3 is 15 amino acids. The V gene's germline CDR1 is MDHEN and CDR2 SYDVKM. Trimming pared 8 bases from V and 7 bases from J, leaving 24 bases between. DNA of the CDR3: TGTGCCAGCGGGGGTCCCGGGCCCGCAAGGGGGGAGCAGTACTTC. Protein: CASGGPGPARGEQYF.